At least ten counts were recorded for the clone carrying this TCR beta chain. Antigen unknown. This sample is part of a study of early T cells in non-severe SARS-CoV-2 infection. In the study overall: Sequencing was performed on bulk RNA from unsorted whole blood, leaving chains unpaired.

Overall study findings and caveats: VDJdb-based annotation leaned toward anti-spike CD8 responses and missed private and CD4 specificities.

Unique molecular identifiers were added to individual cDNA molecules. MiXCR, applied by TCRdb to the 5' RACE reads, yields one record per CDR3 protein. The sample has some 61,000 distinct CDR3 sequences; less than 15% are singletons. The sample consisted of whole blood. The TCR originated in an adult who was a healthcare worker with PCR-confirmed SARS-CoV-2 infection or an uninfected control (not recorded which).

CDR3 region: CASSEALGGWDNEQFF. In DNA, the CDR3 is TGTGCCAGCAGTGAAGCATTGGGGGGCTGGGACAATGAGCAGTTCTTC. The rearrangement joins TRBV6-1 to TRBJ2-1; either TRBD1 or TRBD2 may supply D (6 bases each). Germline loops: CDR1 MNHNS, CDR2 SASEGT. V was trimmed by 0 bases and J by 5 bases, leaving 14 bases between them. This CDR3 is built from 16 residues.